The clone carrying this TCR beta chain came up many times. The antigen remains undetermined. Time point noted: newly diagnosed GD, antithyroid drugs for less than 3 months. The authors made the TCR library using RNA they extracted from PBMCs. Criteria from the American Thyroid Association guidelines were applied to diagnose Graves' disease. The sample comes from a study of regulatory T cells in long-lasting Graves disease. Study results and limitations: TCR diversity in persistent Graves' patients was below that of newly diagnosed ones. It was in persistent disease that TRBV28, TRBJ1-2 and TRBJ2-5 were favored.

According to the study, TCR beta libraries were built with iRepertoire HTBI primers and CDR3-region Arm-PCR. Original processing methods: Identification across samples found 60 to 75 TRBV and roughly 13 TRBJ segments. MiXCR was run by TCRdb on the multiplex PCR reads, yielding one entry per CDR3 protein. The V and J calls and clone size are TCRdb's, not the authors'. The table shows 450,000 to 500,000 distinct CDR3 sequences, with around 15% occurring only once. The germline V gene encodes CDR1 MNHEY and CDR2 SMNVEV (reference sequence). V lost 5 bases, J lost 1 base, and 4 bases stayed unmatched. CDR3 length: 14 amino acids. This sample was shared with a second study, whose subject was T cells in Graves' hyperthyroidism and ophthalmopathy.

This sample comprised peripheral blood mononuclear cells (PBMCs), obtained at new diagnosis, from a patient treated with antithyroid drugs. The TCR comes from a man in his forties with Graves disease. The V call is TRBV27, the J call TRBJ1-1, with 7 bases identical to TRBD1. CDR3: CASSRTGPNTEAFF. CDR3 DNA sequence: TGTGCCAGCAGTCGGACAGGCCCGAACACTGAAGCTTTCTTT.